This TCR beta chain was sequenced during a study of blood T cell repertoires in COVID-19 (dated by TCRdb to between 2020 and 2021). Background for the entire study: Collaborator samples came from the United States, Italy and Spain and covered acute and convalescent phases of COVID-19. Deeply sampled blood TCRbeta repertoires from subjects exposed to, actively infected with, or recovered from COVID-19 were included in the dataset. The material from the prospective study consisted of cDNA or gDNA derived from T cells, B-cell-depleted T cells, or PBMCs. The samples were drawn from the first 160 participants of the ongoing ImmuneRACE study and from 1,200 or so subjects provided by 6 global collaborators. Where available, HLA class I and class II types were obtained from metadata supplied by the sample provider rather than from assay-based typing. Nearly every sample came with metadata listing a de-identified subject ID, COVID-19 status, age in years and sex. A freely available public database, intended as a resource for researchers studying the immune response to SARS-CoV-2, is where the repertoires were released. Study-wide findings and limitations: Clinical and demographic metadata were provided uncurated, with the amount varying by source and participant.

This clone has a handful of counts. It lacks a known antigen. Per-base quality was not reported, and no clone a single base away is much larger than it. Whole blood was collected in K2EDTA tubes by collaborating institutions according to the institutions' own protocols. For TCRbeta analysis, collaborators shipped samples as frozen whole blood, isolated PBMCs, or DNA extracted from either of those sample types. From a lookup of the germline V gene, CDR1 and CDR2 are SGDLS and YYNGEE. The CDR3 has 13 amino acids, counting the end cysteine and phenylalanine. The read is trimmed to its CDR3 DNA, 39 bases read in frame from base 1. V loses 3 bases of germline sequence and J loses 4 bases, and the interval between the two ends is 10 bases. The immunoSEQ Assay, a bias-controlled multiplex PCR, was used to amplify TCRbeta CDR3 regions from genomic DNA. In the paper's pipeline: The number of nucleated cells in each sample was estimated by amplification of reference gene primers within the assay. Sequence reads were collapsed and filtered to measure the absolute abundance of every unique TCRbeta CDR3 rearrangement. For each sample, productive Simpson clonality was calculated by taking the square root of Simpson's diversity index across productive rearrangements. TCRdb mirrors the immuneACCESS table, restricted to in-frame sequences. Some clones are absent from its copies; in checked studies, under half trace to an unresolved V gene, and the reason for the others is unknown. That table furnishes V, J and clone size, whereas the DNA furnished D and trimming. In this sample the table shows 95,000 to 110,000 clones, 80% to 95% of which occur a single time. The ten largest clones take up less than 1.5% of the sample.

Recombination linked TRBV9 to TRBJ2-5; 6 matching bases give a weak D call of TRBD1. This TCR came from a woman aged 30 to 39 with acute or convalescent COVID-19. The sequencing input was peripheral blood. The nucleotide sequence reads as follows: TGTGCCAGCAGCGAGGGGGTCTCAGAGACCCAGTACTTC. It codes for CASSEGVSETQYF.